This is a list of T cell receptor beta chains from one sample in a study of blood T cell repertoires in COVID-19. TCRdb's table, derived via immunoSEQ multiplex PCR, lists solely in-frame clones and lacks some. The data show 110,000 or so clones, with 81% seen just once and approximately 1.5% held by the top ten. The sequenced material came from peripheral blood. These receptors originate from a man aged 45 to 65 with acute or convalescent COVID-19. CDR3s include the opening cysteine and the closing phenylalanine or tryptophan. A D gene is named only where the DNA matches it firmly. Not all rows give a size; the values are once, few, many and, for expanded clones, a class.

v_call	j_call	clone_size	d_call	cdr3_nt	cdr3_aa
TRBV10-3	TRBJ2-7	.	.	TGTGCCATCAGTCCACAGGTAGGATCCTACGAGCAGTACTTC	CAISPQVGSYEQYF
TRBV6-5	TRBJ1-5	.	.	TGTGCCAGCAGGGAGGGTTATAGCAATCAGCCCCAGCATTTT	CASREGYSNQPQHF
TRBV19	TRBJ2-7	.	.	TGTGCCAGCACCGGCGGGAACTCCTACGAGCAGTACTTC	CASTGGNSYEQYF
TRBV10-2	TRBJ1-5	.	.	TGCGCCAGCAGGGCGGGCGCGGGCAATCAGCCCCAGCATTTT	CASRAGAGNQPQHF
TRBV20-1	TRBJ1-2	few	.	TGCAGTGCTAGTGGTGGGGGGGCCGGCTATGGCTACACCTTC	CSASGGGAGYGYTF
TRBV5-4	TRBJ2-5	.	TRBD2	TGTGCCAGCAGCTCACTAGCGGGGTCGGAGACCCAGTACTTC	CASSSLAGSETQYF
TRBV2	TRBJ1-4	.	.	TGTGCCAGCAGTCTTACAGTTCAAACTAATGAAAAACTGTTTTTT	CASSLTVQTNEKLFF
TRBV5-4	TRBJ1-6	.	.	TGTGCCAGCAGCCTTGCGAGGGGGGGTTCACCCCTCCACTTT	CASSLARGGSPLHF
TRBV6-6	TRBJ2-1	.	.	TGTGCCAGCAGTGTTAATTCAAGGGGAGGGTTCTTC	CASSVNSRGGFF
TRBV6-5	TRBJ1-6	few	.	TGTGCCAGCAGTTCCGATAATTCACCCCTCCACTTT	CASSSDNSPLHF
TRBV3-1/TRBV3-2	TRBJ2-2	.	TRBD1	TGTGCCAGCAGCCCATCATCAGGGGGAAGCACCGGGGAGCTGTTTTTT	CASSPSSGGSTGELFF
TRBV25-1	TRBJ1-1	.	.	TGTGCCAGCACACCGGGGGGCTACACTGAAGCTTTCTTT	CASTPGGYTEAFF
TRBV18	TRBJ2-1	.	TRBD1	TGTGCCAGCTCACCACCTACCGGGACAGGGTCATATGGTGAGCAGTTCTTC	CASSPPTGTGSYGEQFF
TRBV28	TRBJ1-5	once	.	TGTGCCAGCCACCAGAATAGCAATCAGCCCCAGCATTTT	CASHQNSNQPQHF
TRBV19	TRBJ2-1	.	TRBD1	TGTGCCAGTAGTAGGACAGGGAGCTACAATGAGCAGTTCTTC	CASSRTGSYNEQFF